Following are 24 T cell receptor beta chains from one sample sequenced in a study of T cells after yellow fever vaccination. TCRdb fed the 5' RACE reads into MiXCR, producing one record per CDR3 protein. The sample lists approximately 300,000 distinct CDR3 sequences, roughly 7% occurring once. The sample was PBMCs, taken 35 to 50 days after the first yellow fever vaccination. These receptors came from a young man who received the YFV17D yellow fever vaccine.

The chain is built from TRBV29-1 and TRBJ2-5, with 10 bases fitting TRBD2. Germline CDR1 SQVTM, CDR2 ANQGSEA. After removal of 2 bases from V and 5 bases from J, the junction contained 5 bases not matched to a gene. This CDR3 spans 14 amino acids. The CDR3 nucleotides are TGCAGCGTTGAAAAAGCGGGGGGGCGGGAGACCCAGTACTTC. The encoded protein is CSVEKAGGRETQYF.

The rearrangement joins TRBV20-1 to TRBJ2-7; unclear D gene. The germline V gene has CDR1 DFQATT and CDR2 SNEGSKA (reference sequence). Trimming cost V 2 bases and J 1 base, with 9 bases left between them. This CDR3 comprises 13 residues. The CDR3 loop is CSARFKGSYEQYF. The CDR3 DNA follows: TGCAGTGCTAGATTCAAAGGGTCCTACGAGCAGTACTTC.

The gene calls are TRBV12-3 or TRBV12-4 and TRBJ1-1; 8 positions agree with TRBD1. The CDR3 length is 13 residues. J gave up 4 bases and V 3 bases, and 1 base lay outside the gene matches. The CDR3 nucleotides are TGTGCCAGCAGTTTGACAGGGGTCACTGAAGCTTTCTTT. Translation: CASSLTGVTEAFF.

The rearrangement uses TRBV15 and TRBJ2-5; D possibly corresponds to TRBD2 (5 bases). V lost 1 base, J lost 5 bases, and 8 bases lay in between. Germline assignment: CDR1 LNHNV and CDR2 YYDKDF (reference sequence). The CDR3 contains 13 residues. CDR3 protein: CATSRVERETQYF. CDR3 bases: TGTGCCACCAGCAGAGTCGAGCGGGAGACCCAGTACTTC.

This clonotype was found a few times. The chain joins TRBV20-1 to TRBJ2-3; D is perhaps TRBD1 (5 bases). The V gene lost 3 bases and the J gene lost 2 bases, with 9 bases spanning the gap. Germline V gene lookup returns CDR1 DFQATT and CDR2 SNEGSKA (reference sequence). This CDR3 has 13 residues. The CDR3 DNA follows: TGCAGTGCTAGGGACACCTTCACAGATACGCAGTATTTT. Encoded protein: CSARDTFTDTQYF.

This clonotype was counted between two and nine times. V and J are TRBV7-7 and TRBJ2-7; 9 nucleotides agree with TRBD1. Germline CDR1 SSHAT, CDR2 FNYEAQ (reference sequence). Germline trimming cut 2 bases from V and 3 bases from J; bases unmatched to any gene: 5. This CDR3 has 15 amino acids. The CDR3: CASSLRQGGFYEQYF. The CDR3 DNA sequence: TGTGCCAGCAGCTTAAGACAGGGGGGATTCTACGAGCAGTACTTC.

A few counts support this clonotype. The chain uses TRBV20-1 and TRBJ2-7; TRBD2 agrees at 11 bases. The germline CDR1 and CDR2 sequences are DFQATT and SNEGSKA (reference sequence). Trimming removed 6 bases from V and 2 bases from J; junction bases left unmatched: 6. This CDR3 comprises 14 residues. The CDR3 loop is CSATSGGLTYEQYV. The CDR3 DNA reads TGCAGTGCAACTAGCGGGGGATTAACCTACGAGCAGTACGTC.

This clonotype was recorded many times. This chain joins TRBV7-2 and TRBJ2-7; no definite D call. The CDR3 covers 12 residues. CDR1 is SGHTA, CDR2 FQGNSA, per germline. The V gene lost 4 bases and the J gene lost 2 bases, with 6 bases spanning the gap. The CDR3 is CASSSFPYEQYF. In DNA form, the CDR3 reads TGTGCCAGCAGCTCCTTTCCCTACGAGCAGTACTTC.

This clonotype was observed many times. The V call is TRBV12-3 or TRBV12-4, the J call TRBJ1-2, with 12 bases lining up with TRBD1. The CDR3 totals 16 residues. V lost 3 bases, J lost 8 bases, and 10 bases stayed unmatched. The CDR3 nucleotides are TGTGCCAGCAGTTTGGATCCGGGACAGGGGGCTGCCGGCTACACCTTC. This encodes CASSLDPGQGAAGYTF.

This clonotype has just a few counts. The CDR3 nucleotides are TGCGCCAGCAGCTTGATAAGCGGCACACACCCCGCGGAGGGCCAGTACTTC. Amino acids: CASSLISGTHPAEGQYF. The chain couples TRBV5-1 to TRBJ2-5, with a weak D call TRBD2 (6 bases). The ends were cut back, 1 base at V and 10 bases at J, with 26 bases in the middle. Per germline, CDR1 SGHRS and CDR2 YFSETQ. The CDR3 is made up of 17 amino acids.

This clonotype was observed many times. The CDR3 sequence is CASSLEGEAFF. DNA of the CDR3: TGTGCCAGCAGCTTGGAGGGGGAAGCTTTCTTT. The chain couples TRBV5-5 to TRBJ1-1, with a tentative D call TRBD1 (5 bases). Germline assignment: CDR1 SGHKS and CDR2 YYEKEE (reference sequence). The CDR3 contains 11 residues. The ends were cut back, 0 bases at V and 8 bases at J, with 5 bases in the middle.

This clonotype was observed a few times. V and J are TRBV28 and TRBJ1-2, with 7 bases fitting TRBD1. This CDR3 contains 15 residues. CDR1 is MDHEN and CDR2 is SYDVKM in the germline V gene. After removal of 3 bases from V and 0 bases from J, the junction contained 4 bases not matched to a gene. The CDR3 region is CASSFEGAANYGYTF. The CDR3, as DNA: TGTGCCAGCAGTTTTGAGGGGGCCGCTAACTATGGCTACACCTTC.

This chain connects TRBV6-4 to TRBJ2-3; 11 bases map to TRBD2. Germline values: CDR1 MRHNA, CDR2 SNTAGT. CDR3 length equals 15 residues. V shed 4 bases, J shed 3 bases, and the junction held 3 bases outside the gene matches. The CDR3 nucleotides read TGTGCCAGCAGTGTTAGCGGGGGGGCGACAGATACGCAGTATTTT. It yields the protein CASSVSGGATDTQYF.

The chain combines TRBV7-9 with TRBJ2-7; D is possibly TRBD2 (5 bases). V was trimmed by 5 bases and J by 5 bases, leaving 16 bases between them. Germline CDR1 SEHNR, CDR2 FQNEAQ (reference sequence). The CDR3 is 14 residues long. CDR3 in amino acids: CASSLQGAVHEQYV. CDR3 nucleotide sequence: TGTGCCAGCAGCCTACAAGGAGCGGTCCACGAGCAGTACGTC.

The chain links TRBV29-1 to TRBJ2-7; no reliable D call. In germline, CDR1 is SQVTM, CDR2 ANQGSEA. Trimming took off 4 bases at V and 0 bases at J, with 16 bases between the two ends. The CDR3 has 15 amino acids. The chain's CDR3 is CSVGVGGSASYEQYF. The CDR3 nucleotides read TGCAGCGTTGGAGTGGGCGGAAGCGCCTCCTACGAGCAGTACTTC.

J is TRBJ1-6 and V is TRBV21-1; the table names TRBD1, a call not compared with the DNA. TRBV21-1 has pseudogene status. The CDR3 is 16 residues long. In DNA, the CDR3 is TGTGCCACTCTCTCTTTTGCAGGACAGCTAATTTCACCCCTCCACTTT. Its translation is CATLSFAGQLISPLHF.

In this sample, this clonotype turned up a few times. The chain is built from TRBV7-9 and TRBJ2-7; 11 bases are shared with TRBD1. Germline CDR1 reads SEHNR; CDR2 reads FQNEAQ (reference sequence). Trimming at V came to 6 bases and at J to 4 bases, leaving 5 bases not matched to a gene. The CDR3 spans 14 residues. The DNA of the CDR3 is TGTGCCAGCAGTCGGACAGGGGGCGAGTACGAGCAGTACTTC. This codes for CASSRTGGEYEQYF.

This clonotype was counted between two and nine times. The chain employs TRBV20-1 and TRBJ1-1; a possible D gene is TRBD1 (5 bases). The CDR3 is made up of 14 amino acids. CDR1 is DFQATT and CDR2 is SNEGSKA in the germline V gene (reference sequence). Between the trimmed V and J ends, which lost 6 bases and 1 base, there was a span of 15 bases. DNA for the CDR3: TGCAGTGCCACAGGAGCAGGGTGGAACACTGAAGCTTTCTTT. Translated, it gives CSATGAGWNTEAFF.

The sample holds many counts of this clonotype. The chain joins TRBV7-2 to TRBJ2-7; 9 bases agree with TRBD2. The length of the CDR3 is 16 residues. Per germline, CDR1 SGHTA and CDR2 FQGNSA. J gave up 7 bases and V 4 bases, and 14 bases lay outside the gene matches. The CDR3 region is CASSWWGKAGGREQYF. The CDR3 coding sequence is TGTGCCAGCAGCTGGTGGGGGAAAGCGGGGGGTCGAGAGCAGTACTTC.

This clonotype has just a few counts. This chain joins TRBV13 and TRBJ2-5; 7 nucleotides align to TRBD2. Germline values: CDR1 PRHDT, CDR2 FYEKMQ (reference sequence). This CDR3 spans 14 amino acids. V dropped 5 bases and J dropped 4; count of bases not matched to a gene: 7. CDR3 DNA sequence: TGTGCCAGCAGCGAAAGAACTAGCGTAGAGACCCAGTACTTC. It codes for CASSERTSVETQYF.

This clonotype has at least ten counts. The rearrangement uses TRBV20-1 and TRBJ1-5; possible D gene TRBD1, 6 bases. Germline CDR1 reads DFQATT; CDR2 reads SNEGSKA (reference sequence). The germline V and J ends were trimmed by 1 base and 5 bases, with 12 bases remaining between them. The CDR3 length is 14 residues. The CDR3 here is CSARGVGGYQPQHF. In DNA form, the CDR3 reads TGCAGTGCTAGAGGGGTAGGGGGGTATCAGCCCCAGCATTTT.

This clonotype was seen only a few times. The chain is built from TRBV12-3 or TRBV12-4 and TRBJ2-1; D gene ambiguous. CDR3 length equals 16 residues. V was pared by 3 bases and J by 7 bases, with 19 bases between. CDR3 sequence (DNA): TGTGCCAGCAGTTTTGCAGGTCTCCACGGGTGGAATGAGCAGTTCTTC. This gives the protein CASSFAGLHGWNEQFF.

Ten or more counts support this clonotype. The chain's CDR3 is CATSEDGYSDYTF. CDR3 nucleotide sequence: TGTGCCACCAGTGAGGACGGGTATTCGGACTACACCTTC. This rearrangement joins TRBV24-1 to TRBJ1-2; D unresolved. Germline V gene lookup returns CDR1 KGHDR and CDR2 SFDVKD. Trimming removed 4 bases from V and 10 bases from J, with 15 bases in between. The length of the CDR3 is 13 residues.

Points on this clonotype: One end of the junction does not line up with germline, which may come from a read error. This chain joins TRBV7-2 and TRBJ1-2; a possible D gene is TRBD1 (5 bases). CDR1 and CDR2 (germline): SGHTA, FQGNSA. This CDR3 spans 13 amino acids. The CDR3 region has the DNA TGTGGCAGCAGCTTCGACAGACTCTATGGCTACACCTTC. Protein: CGSSFDRLYGYTF.